Listed below are T cell receptor beta chains from one sample, sequenced in a study of blood T cell repertoires in COVID-19. This table comes from immunoSEQ multiplex PCR, and its TCRdb copy is limited to in-frame clones, with some not included. The sample has more than 40,000 clones; approximately 78% are singletons. Sequencing was performed on peripheral blood. The receptor set was obtained from a human donor with acute or convalescent COVID-19. The donor label of this sample is uncertain. CDR3s include the opening cysteine and the closing phenylalanine or tryptophan. Size tells how often a clone was seen (once, few, many) or the class of an expanded clone, and some rows leave it out.

. | TRBV4-3 | CASSQESQTYYGYTF
. | TRBV7-8 | CASSSGTGDTGELFF
. | TRBV11-1 | CASSLMTSADYEQYF
. | TRBV14 | CASSQVASRVKNIQYF
. | TRBV7-9 | CASSSGLAGWADTQYF
. | TRBV19 | CASSYRDQETQYF
. | TRBV4-3 | CASSQESGGSYEQYF
. | TRBV7-2 | CASSQASYNEQFF
. | TRBV19 | CASSQRGPEQFF
. | TRBV9 | CASSVRFRGTFTDTQYF
. | TRBV27 | CASSLLPSYEQYF
. | TRBV15 | CATSLGTGDSGETQYF
. | TRBV19 | CATQTSAPYNEQFF
once | TRBV7-2 | CASSLNGGVNSPLHF
few | TRBV7-6 | CASSLVATSGTDTQYF
once | TRBV6-6 | CASSYMSQNTGELFF
. | TRBV11-2 | CASSFRLSGSPDTQYF
. | TRBV10-2 | CASSEELGQPNTEAFF
. | TRBV12-5 | CASGTKQGAKGSTEAFF
. | TRBV5-1 | CASSEGHLNTGELFF
few | TRBV28 | CASTFRSAGGRDTQYF
. | TRBV7-2 | CASSLAPLAEYNEQFF
. | TRBV24-1 | CATSDSTGGGGTDTQYF
. | TRBV27 | CASSFGGTNTEAFF
. | TRBV24-1 | CATRNRGANIQYF
. | TRBV7-9 | CASSPGSPPYEQYF
once | TRBV9 | CASSVGYRGKLETQYF
. | TRBV5-6 | CASSGFLVPGQQETQYF
. | TRBV12-3/TRBV12-4 | CASSPNLEYGYTF
once | TRBV10-3 | CATSLGQGDNYGYTF
once | TRBV3-1/TRBV3-2 | CASSQNPGGKETQYF
once | TRBV5-4 | CASSIQGAGQPQHF
. | TRBV9 | CASSAPGQTGYTF
. | TRBV7-6 | CASSSSDRETQYF
. | TRBV6-2/TRBV6-3 | CASSYSTESYEQYF
. | TRBV14 | CASSQGRSSYNEQFF
. | TRBV6-5 | CASSHPEENSPLHF
. | TRBV19 | CASSISTGTQYF
. | TRBV19 | CASSSPDRGAYGYTF
. | TRBV5-1 | CASSAGLAGPTDTQYF